This T cell receptor (beta chain) stems from a study of blood T cell repertoires in COVID-19. For the study at large: Samples representing acute and convalescent COVID-19 were sourced from the United States, Italy and Spain. Sources were T cells, B-cell-depleted T cells, or PBMCs; the material itself was cDNA or gDNA.

CDR3 size: 14 residues. V was shortened by 2 bases and J by 10 bases, with 12 bases between the two germline ends. Germline lookup yields CDR1 MGHRA and CDR2 YSYEKL. Authors' methods: Reference gene primer amplification gave estimated nucleated cell counts. Method: immunoSEQ multiplex PCR; TCRdb's copy keeps in-frame clones and lacks some. V, J and clone size are taken as reported in that table, and D and trimming were inferred from the DNA itself. The data contain some 120,000 clones, around 80% of them singletons. What was sequenced was peripheral blood. V is TRBV4-1 and J is TRBJ1-6; possible D gene TRBD1, 5 bases. The sequence derives from a man between 65 and 80 years old with acute or convalescent COVID-19. The DNA for the CDR3 is TGCGCCAGCAGCCAATCAGGGTTCGGATCACCCCTCCACTTT. Translating gives CASSQSGFGSPLHF.